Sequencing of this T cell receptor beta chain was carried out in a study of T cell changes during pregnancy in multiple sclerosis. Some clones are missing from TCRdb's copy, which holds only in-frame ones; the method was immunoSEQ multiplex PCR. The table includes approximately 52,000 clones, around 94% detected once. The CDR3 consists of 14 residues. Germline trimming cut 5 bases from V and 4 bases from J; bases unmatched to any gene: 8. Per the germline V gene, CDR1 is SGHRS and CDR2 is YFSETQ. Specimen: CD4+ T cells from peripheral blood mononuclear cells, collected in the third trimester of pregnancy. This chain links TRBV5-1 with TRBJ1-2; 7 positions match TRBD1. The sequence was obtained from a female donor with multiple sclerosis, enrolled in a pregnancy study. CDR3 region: CASSSEGQSYGYTF. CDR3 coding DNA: TGCGCCAGCAGTTCCGAGGGACAGTCCTATGGCTACACCTTC.